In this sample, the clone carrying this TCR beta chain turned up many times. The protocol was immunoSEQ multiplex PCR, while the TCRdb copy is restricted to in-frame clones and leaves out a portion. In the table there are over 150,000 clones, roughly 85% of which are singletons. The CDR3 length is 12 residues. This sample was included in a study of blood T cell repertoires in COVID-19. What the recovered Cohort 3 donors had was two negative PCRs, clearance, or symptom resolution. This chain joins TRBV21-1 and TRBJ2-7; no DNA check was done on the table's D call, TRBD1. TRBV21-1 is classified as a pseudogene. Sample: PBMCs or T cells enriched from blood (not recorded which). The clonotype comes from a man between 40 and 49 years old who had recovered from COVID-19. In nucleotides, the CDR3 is TGTGCCAGCAGGACAGGGGGCTACGAGCAGTACTTC. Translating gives CASRTGGYEQYF.